The T cell receptor beta chain described here comes from a study of T cell responses to AZD1222 COVID-19 vaccine. Overall study findings and caveats: Spike-specific TCRs gained breadth and depth after people received two AZD1222 doses. Mostly white British, mostly female donors; authors suggested clonal diversity may be underestimated. Seropositive at baseline were only a handful of AZD1222 recipients.

To note about this clone: Its antigen is still unknown.

Some clones are missing from TCRdb's copy, which holds only in-frame ones; the method was immunoSEQ multiplex PCR. The sample shows over 120,000 clones, roughly 90% of them seen only once. V lost 1 base and J lost 7, with 4 bases in between. The CDR3 runs to 11 residues. Germline V gene data show CDR1 as SEHNR and CDR2 as FQNEAQ (reference sequence). This receptor was taken from an adult who received the MenACWY meningococcal vaccine as a control. The chain couples TRBV7-9 to TRBJ2-5; no clear D. The sample was peripheral blood, taken 28 days after the second dose of the MenACWY control vaccine. The CDR3 spells CASSLGATQYF. The CDR3 nucleotides read TGTGCCAGCAGCTTAGGGGCGACCCAGTACTTC.